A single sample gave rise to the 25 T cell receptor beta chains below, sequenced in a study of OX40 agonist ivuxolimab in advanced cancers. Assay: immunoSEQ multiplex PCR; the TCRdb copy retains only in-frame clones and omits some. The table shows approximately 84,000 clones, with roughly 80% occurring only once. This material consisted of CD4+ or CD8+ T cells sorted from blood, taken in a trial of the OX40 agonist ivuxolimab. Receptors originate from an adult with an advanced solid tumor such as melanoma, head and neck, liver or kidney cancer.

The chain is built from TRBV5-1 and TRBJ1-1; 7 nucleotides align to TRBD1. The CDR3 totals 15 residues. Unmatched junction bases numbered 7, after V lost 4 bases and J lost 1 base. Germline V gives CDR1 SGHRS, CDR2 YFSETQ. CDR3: CASSQLQGQNTEAFF. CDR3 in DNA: TGCGCCAGCAGCCAGCTACAGGGGCAGAACACTGAAGCTTTCTTT.

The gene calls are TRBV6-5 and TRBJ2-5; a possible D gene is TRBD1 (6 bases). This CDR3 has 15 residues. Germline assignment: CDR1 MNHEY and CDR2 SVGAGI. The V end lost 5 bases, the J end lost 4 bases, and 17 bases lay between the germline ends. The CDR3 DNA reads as TGTGCCAGCAGTCCGGCCGGCAGGGGTGGAGAGACCCAGTACTTC. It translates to CASSPAGRGGETQYF.

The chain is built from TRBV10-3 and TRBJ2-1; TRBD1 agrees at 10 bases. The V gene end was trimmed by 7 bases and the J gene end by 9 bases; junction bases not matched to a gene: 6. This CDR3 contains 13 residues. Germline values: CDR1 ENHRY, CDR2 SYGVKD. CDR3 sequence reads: CAITGTGVFEQFF. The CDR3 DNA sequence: TGTGCCATCACCGGGACAGGGGTTTTTGAGCAGTTCTTC.

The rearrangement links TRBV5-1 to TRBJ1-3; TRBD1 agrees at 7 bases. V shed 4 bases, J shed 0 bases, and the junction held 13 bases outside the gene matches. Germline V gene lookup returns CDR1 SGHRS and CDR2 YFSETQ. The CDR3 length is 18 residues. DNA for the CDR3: TGCGCCAGCAGCCCTGGACAGGTGTCGATGGGCTCTGGAAACACCATATATTTT. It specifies CASSPGQVSMGSGNTIYF.

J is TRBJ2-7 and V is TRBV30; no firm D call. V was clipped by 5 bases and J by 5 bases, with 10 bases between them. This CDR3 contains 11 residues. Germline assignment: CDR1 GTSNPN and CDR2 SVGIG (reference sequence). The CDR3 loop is CAWRSRDEQYF. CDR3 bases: TGTGCCTGGCGATCACGGGACGAGCAGTACTTC.

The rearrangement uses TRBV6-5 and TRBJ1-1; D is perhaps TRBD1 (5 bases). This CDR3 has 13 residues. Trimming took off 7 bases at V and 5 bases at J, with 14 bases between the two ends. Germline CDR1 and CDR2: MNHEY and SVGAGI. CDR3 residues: CASTDPGGTEAFF. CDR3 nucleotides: TGTGCCAGCACCGACCCGGGGGGAACTGAAGCTTTCTTT.

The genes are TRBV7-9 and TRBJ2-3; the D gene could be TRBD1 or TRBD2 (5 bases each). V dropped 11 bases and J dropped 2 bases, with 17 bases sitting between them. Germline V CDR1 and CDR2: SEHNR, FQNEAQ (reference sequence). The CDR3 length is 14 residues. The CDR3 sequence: CASQEGLHTDTQYF. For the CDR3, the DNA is TGTGCCTCTCAAGAGGGGCTTCACACAGATACGCAGTATTTT.

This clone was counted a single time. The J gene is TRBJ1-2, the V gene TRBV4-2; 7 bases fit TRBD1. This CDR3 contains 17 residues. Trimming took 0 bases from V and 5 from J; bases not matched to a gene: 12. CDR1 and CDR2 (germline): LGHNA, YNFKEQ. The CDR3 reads CASSQEAGTEGAYGYTF. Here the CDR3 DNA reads TGTGCCAGCAGCCAAGAAGCGGGGACGGAGGGGGCATATGGCTACACCTTC.

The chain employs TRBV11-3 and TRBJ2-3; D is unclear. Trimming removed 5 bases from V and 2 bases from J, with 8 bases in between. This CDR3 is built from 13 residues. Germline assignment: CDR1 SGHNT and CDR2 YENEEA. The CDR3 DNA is TGTGCCAGCAGCCTCTTTAACACAGATACGCAGTATTTT. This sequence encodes CASSLFNTDTQYF.

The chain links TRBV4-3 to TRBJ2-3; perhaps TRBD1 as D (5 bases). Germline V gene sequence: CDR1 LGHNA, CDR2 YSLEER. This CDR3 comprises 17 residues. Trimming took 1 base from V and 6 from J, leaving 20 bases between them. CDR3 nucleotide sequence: TGCGCCAGCAGCCAAGGCCATGGGCAGGGATGGGCCGATACGCAGTATTTT. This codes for CASSQGHGQGWADTQYF.

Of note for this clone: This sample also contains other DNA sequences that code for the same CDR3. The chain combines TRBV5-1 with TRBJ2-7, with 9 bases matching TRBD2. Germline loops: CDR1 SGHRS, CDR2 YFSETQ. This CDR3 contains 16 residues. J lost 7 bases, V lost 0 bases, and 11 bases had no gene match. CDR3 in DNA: TGCGCCAGCAGCTTGGACGGGCGGGGGGGGCTGGAAGAGCAGTACTTC. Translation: CASSLDGRGGLEEQYF.

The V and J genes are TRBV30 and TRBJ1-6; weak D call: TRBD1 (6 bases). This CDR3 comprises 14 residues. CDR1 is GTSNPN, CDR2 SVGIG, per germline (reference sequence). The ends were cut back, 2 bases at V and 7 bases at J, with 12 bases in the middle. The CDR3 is CAWSRGQKNSPLHF. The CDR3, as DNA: TGTGCCTGGAGTCGGGGGCAGAAGAATTCACCCCTCCACTTT.

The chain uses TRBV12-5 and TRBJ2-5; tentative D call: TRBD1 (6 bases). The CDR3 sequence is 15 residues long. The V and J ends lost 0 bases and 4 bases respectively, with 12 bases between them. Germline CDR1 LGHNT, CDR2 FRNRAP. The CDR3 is CASGLVLGGTETQYF. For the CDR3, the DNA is TGTGCTAGTGGTTTGGTATTAGGGGGTACAGAGACCCAGTACTTC.

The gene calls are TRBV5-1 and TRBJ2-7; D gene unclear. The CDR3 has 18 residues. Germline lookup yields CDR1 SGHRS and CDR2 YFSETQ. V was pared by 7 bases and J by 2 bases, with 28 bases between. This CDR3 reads CASATSSLMGGGPYEQYF. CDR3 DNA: TGCGCCAGCGCTACCAGCAGCTTGATGGGCGGCGGCCCCTACGAGCAGTACTTC.

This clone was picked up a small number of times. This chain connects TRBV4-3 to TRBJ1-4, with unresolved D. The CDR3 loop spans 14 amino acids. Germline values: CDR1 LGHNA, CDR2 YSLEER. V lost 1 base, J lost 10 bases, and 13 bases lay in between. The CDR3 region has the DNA TGCGCCAGCAGCCAAGGCAGTTTTGAGGGAAAACTGTTTTTT. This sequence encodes CASSQGSFEGKLFF.

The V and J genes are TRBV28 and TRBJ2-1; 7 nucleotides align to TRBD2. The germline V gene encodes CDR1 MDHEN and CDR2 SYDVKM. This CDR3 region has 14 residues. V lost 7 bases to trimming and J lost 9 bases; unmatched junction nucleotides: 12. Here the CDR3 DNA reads TGTGCCAGCAAACGGGGCGGGGGTTATGGTGAGCAGTTCTTC. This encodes CASKRGGGYGEQFF.

The CDR3 region is CASSFSETYEQYV. CDR3 in DNA: TGTGCCAGCAGTTTTTCGGAGACCTACGAGCAGTACGTC. V usage is TRBV6-6 and J usage is TRBJ2-7; D is unresolved. The V end was cut by 4 bases, the J end by 2 bases, with 9 bases between. The CDR3 totals 13 residues. The germline CDR1 and CDR2 sequences are MNHNY and SVGAGI (reference sequence).

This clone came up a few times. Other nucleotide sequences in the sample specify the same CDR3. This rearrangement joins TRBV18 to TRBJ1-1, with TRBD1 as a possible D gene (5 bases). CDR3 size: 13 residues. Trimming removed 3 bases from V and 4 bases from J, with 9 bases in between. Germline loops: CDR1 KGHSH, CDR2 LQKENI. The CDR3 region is CASSPGTPTEAFF. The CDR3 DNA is TGTGCCAGCTCACCGGGGACTCCCACTGAAGCTTTCTTT.

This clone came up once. CDR3 sequence: CASSPRIVGNEQFF. CDR3 DNA sequence: TGTGCCAGCAGCCCCAGGATTGTGGGCAATGAGCAGTTCTTC. The chain couples TRBV7-6 to TRBJ2-1; the D is unclear. Germline loops: CDR1 SGHVS, CDR2 FNYEAQ. The ends were cut back, 5 bases at V and 6 bases at J, with 14 bases in the middle. This CDR3 has 14 residues. Variable domain in full (rest from reference TRBV7-6 and TRBJ2-1): GAGVSQSPRYKVTKRGQDVALRCDPISGHVSLYWYRQALGQGPEFLTYFNYEAQQDKSGLPNDRFSAERPEGSISTLTIQRTEQRDSAMYRCASSPRIVGNEQFFGPGTRLTVL.

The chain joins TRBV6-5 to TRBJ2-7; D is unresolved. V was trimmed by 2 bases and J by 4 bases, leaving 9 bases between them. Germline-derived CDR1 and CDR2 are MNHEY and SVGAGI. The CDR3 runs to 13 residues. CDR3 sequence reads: CASSYSPTYEQYF. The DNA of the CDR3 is TGTGCCAGCAGTTACAGTCCCACGTACGAGCAGTACTTC.

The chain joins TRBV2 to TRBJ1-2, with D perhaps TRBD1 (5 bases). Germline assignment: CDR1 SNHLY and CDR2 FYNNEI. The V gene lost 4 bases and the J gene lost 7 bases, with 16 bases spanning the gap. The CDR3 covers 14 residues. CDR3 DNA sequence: TGTGCCAGCAGTGTAGGGCAGGGAGGTTTTGGCTACACCTTC. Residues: CASSVGQGGFGYTF. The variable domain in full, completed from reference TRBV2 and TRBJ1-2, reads EPEVTQTPSHQVTQMGQEVILRCVPISNHLYFYWYRQILGQKVEFLVSFYNNEISEKSEIFDDQFSVERPDGSNFTLKIRSTKLEDSAMYFCASSVGQGGFGYTFGSGTRLTVV.

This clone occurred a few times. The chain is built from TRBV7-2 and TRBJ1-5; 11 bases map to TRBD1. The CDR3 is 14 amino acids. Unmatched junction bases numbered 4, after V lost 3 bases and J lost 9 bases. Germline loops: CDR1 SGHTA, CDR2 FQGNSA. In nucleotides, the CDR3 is TGTGCCAGCAGCTTGGGACAGGGGGTCTGGCCCCAGCATTTT. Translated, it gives CASSLGQGVWPQHF.

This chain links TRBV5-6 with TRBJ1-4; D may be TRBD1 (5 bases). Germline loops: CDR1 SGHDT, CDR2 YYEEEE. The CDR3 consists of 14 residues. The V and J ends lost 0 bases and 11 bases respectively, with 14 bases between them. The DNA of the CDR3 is TGTGCCAGCAGCTTGGGTCAGGGTGTGAAGAAACTGTTTTTT. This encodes CASSLGQGVKKLFF.

CDR3 nucleotides: TGTGCCAGCAGCCAGAACTTTAATTACAATGAGCAGTTCTTC. Translated, it gives CASSQNFNYNEQFF. V usage is TRBV7-2 and J usage is TRBJ2-1; no firm D call. Trimming cost V 5 bases and J 4 bases, with 12 bases left between them. Germline-derived CDR1 and CDR2 are SGHTA and FQGNSA. The CDR3 totals 14 residues.

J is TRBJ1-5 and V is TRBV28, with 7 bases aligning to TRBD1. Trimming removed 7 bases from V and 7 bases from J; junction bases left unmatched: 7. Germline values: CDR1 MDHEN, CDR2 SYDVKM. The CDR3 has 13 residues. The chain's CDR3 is CASILQGGQPQHF. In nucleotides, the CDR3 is TGTGCCAGCATCTTGCAGGGGGGACAGCCCCAGCATTTT.